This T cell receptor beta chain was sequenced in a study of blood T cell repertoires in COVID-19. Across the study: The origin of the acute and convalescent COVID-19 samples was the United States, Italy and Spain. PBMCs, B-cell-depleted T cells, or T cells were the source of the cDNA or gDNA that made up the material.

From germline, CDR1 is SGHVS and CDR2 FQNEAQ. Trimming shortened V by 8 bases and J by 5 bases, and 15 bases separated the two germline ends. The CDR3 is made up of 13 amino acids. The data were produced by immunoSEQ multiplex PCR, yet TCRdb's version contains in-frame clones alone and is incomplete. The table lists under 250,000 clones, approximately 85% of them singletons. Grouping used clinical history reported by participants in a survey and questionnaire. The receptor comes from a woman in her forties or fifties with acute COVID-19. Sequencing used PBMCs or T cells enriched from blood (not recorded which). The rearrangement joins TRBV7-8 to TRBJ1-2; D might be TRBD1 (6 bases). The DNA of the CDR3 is TGTGCCAGCGCTGACAGGTTCTATTATGGCTACACCTTC. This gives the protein CASADRFYYGYTF.